These 24 T cell receptor beta chains share one sample of origin, sequenced in a study of vaccination and CD4 T cells after COVID-19. The Oncomine TCR Beta short-read assay was applied to DNA of cultured CD4+ T cells. TCRdb re-called the PCR reads with MiXCR, one entry per CDR3 protein. The table lists approximately 21,000 distinct CDR3 sequences, 40% of them singletons. Their specific antigens are unknown. Treatment here: approximately 9-day PBMC culture with coronavirus spike peptide pools or control peptides (ViraFEST assay). This material consisted of CD4+ T cells from blood, cultured in vitro, taken after SARS-CoV-2 vaccination. The receptor set was obtained from a human donor who had recovered from COVID-19.

V usage is TRBV6-1 and J usage is TRBJ2-3; no firm D call. From germline, CDR1 is MNHNS and CDR2 SASEGT. V gave up 7 bases and J gave up 0 bases, with 14 bases separating them. The CDR3 extends over 15 amino acids. The CDR3, as DNA: TGTGCCAGCATACCTACGTTTACTAGCACAGATACGCAGTATTTT. Translated: CASIPTFTSTDTQYF.

The genes are TRBV28 and TRBJ2-3; the match to TRBD2 covers 10 bases. CDR3 size: 16 residues. J was trimmed by 1 base and V by 2 bases; bases with no gene match: 3. Germline values: CDR1 MDHEN, CDR2 SYDVKM. The CDR3 loop reads CASSLRAGGGTDTQYF. The CDR3 DNA reads as TGTGCCAGCAGTTTAAGAGCGGGAGGGGGCACAGATACGCAGTATTTT.

V is TRBV7-2 and J is TRBJ1-1, with D perhaps matching TRBD1 (6 bases). Trimming removed 5 bases at V and 1 base at J, with 14 bases between. The CDR3 length is 15 residues. Germline V gene lookup returns CDR1 SGHTA and CDR2 FQGNSA. CDR3 loop: CASSTQQGGNTEAFF. The CDR3 coding sequence is TGTGCCAGCAGCACGCAACAGGGAGGGAACACTGAAGCTTTCTTT.

This clonotype turned up a few times. CDR3 in amino acids: CSAIPLAGPDYEQYF. In nucleotides, the CDR3 is TGCAGTGCTATCCCCCTAGCGGGACCAGACTACGAGCAGTACTTC. J is TRBJ2-7 and V is TRBV20-1; 9 bases are shared with TRBD2. The CDR3 spans 15 residues. Per germline, CDR1 DFQATT and CDR2 SNEGSKA (reference sequence). Trimming at V came to 4 bases and at J to 3 bases, leaving 10 bases not matched to a gene.

This rearrangement joins TRBV29-1 to TRBJ1-2; 8 bases fit TRBD1. The V and J ends lost 3 bases and 7 bases, in that order; junction bases with no gene match: 7. This CDR3 contains 13 residues. Germline CDR1 SQVTM, CDR2 ANQGSEA. The CDR3 DNA is TGCAGCGTTGAGCGGACAGGGTTAGGTGGCTACACCTTC. Encoded protein: CSVERTGLGGYTF.

The CDR3 spells CASSPLKRLETQYF. CDR3 bases: TGTGCCAGCTCACCACTGAAGAGACTAGAGACCCAGTACTTC. V and J are TRBV18 and TRBJ2-5; the D is unclear. Trimming took 1 base from V and 4 from J, leaving 10 bases between them. This CDR3 spans 14 amino acids. Germline CDR1 and CDR2: KGHSH and LQKENI.

This chain joins TRBV27 and TRBJ2-7; 8 positions match TRBD1. The CDR3 totals 16 residues. Germline V gene lookup returns CDR1 MNHEY and CDR2 SMNVEV (reference sequence). The V gene end was trimmed by 4 bases and the J gene end by 1 base; junction bases not matched to a gene: 9. Here the CDR3 reads CASSSPGGSSSYEQYF. The CDR3, as DNA: TGTGCCAGCAGTTCACCAGGGGGCTCTAGTTCCTACGAGCAGTACTTC.

This clonotype was seen a single time. The chain recombines TRBV4-2 with TRBJ2-7, with 11 bases matching TRBD2. Germline CDR1 and CDR2: LGHNA and YNFKEQ. V lost 5 bases to trimming and J lost 5 bases; unmatched junction nucleotides: 11. The CDR3 covers 16 residues. Written as DNA, the CDR3 is TGTGCCAGCAGCGAAGTACTAGCGGGAGATGGTGACGAGCAGTACTTC. This sequence encodes CASSEVLAGDGDEQYF.

The V call is TRBV2, the J call TRBJ1-2; 8 nucleotides match TRBD1. CDR1 and CDR2 from the germline V gene are SNHLY and FYNNEI. CDR3 length: 14 amino acids. Germline trimming cut 6 bases from V and 8 bases from J; bases unmatched to any gene: 11. The CDR3 loop reads CASSAILTGAGYTF. The CDR3 DNA sequence: TGTGCCAGCAGCGCCATACTGACAGGGGCCGGCTACACCTTC.

V is TRBV5-6 and J is TRBJ1-5; 7 bases agree with TRBD1. CDR1 and CDR2 (germline): SGHDT, YYEEEE. V dropped 0 bases and J dropped 4; count of bases not matched to a gene: 4. The CDR3 has 15 amino acids. The CDR3 is CASSLAGGQNQPQHF. The CDR3 DNA follows: TGTGCCAGCAGCTTGGCGGGGGGACAGAATCAGCCCCAGCATTTT.

The chain employs TRBV12-3 or TRBV12-4 and TRBJ2-7, with 9 bases identical to TRBD2. Trimming took 6 bases from V and 4 from J; bases not matched to a gene: 7. The CDR3 extends over 14 amino acids. The CDR3 region has the DNA TGTGCCAGCAGCCCATTGACTAGCGGATACGAGCAGTACTTC. Protein sequence: CASSPLTSGYEQYF.

This chain joins TRBV20-1 and TRBJ1-3, with 7 nucleotides matching TRBD1. With V trimmed by 3 bases and J by 0 bases, 2 bases remained unmatched. The germline V gene has CDR1 DFQATT and CDR2 SNEGSKA (reference sequence). CDR3 length: 14 amino acids. The CDR3: CSASRDSSGNTIYF. CDR3 in DNA: TGCAGTGCTAGTCGGGACAGCTCTGGAAACACCATATATTTT.

The chain couples TRBV5-8 to TRBJ2-7; no reliable D call. There are 16 residues in the CDR3. Trimming shortened V by 5 bases and J by 1 base, and 19 bases separated the two germline ends. Germline V lookup: CDR1 SGHTS, CDR2 YDEGEE. Here the CDR3 reads CASSLSRSEVSYEQYF. CDR3 DNA sequence: TGTGCCAGCAGTCTTTCTCGGAGCGAAGTTTCCTACGAGCAGTACTTC. Full variable domain (rest looked up from reference TRBV5-8 and TRBJ2-7): EAGVTQSPTHLIKTRGQQATLRCSPISGHTSVYWYQQALGLGLQFLLWYDEGEERNRGNFPPRFSGRQFPNYSSELNVNALELEDSALYLCASSLSRSEVSYEQYFGPGTRLTVT.

This rearrangement joins TRBV19 to TRBJ2-1, with 7 bases that match TRBD1. Germline V gene sequence: CDR1 LNHDA, CDR2 SQIVND (reference sequence). There are 13 residues in the CDR3. V lost 10 bases and J lost 7; bases outside the gene matches: 10. The CDR3: CATRRGGLNEQFF. For the CDR3, the DNA is TGTGCCACTAGGCGAGGGGGCCTGAATGAGCAGTTCTTC.

This clonotype was detected only once. The V and J genes are TRBV11-3 and TRBJ2-5, with 8 positions matching TRBD2. The CDR3 covers 15 residues. The J segment lost 5 bases and the V segment lost 5 bases, leaving 10 bases of the junction unmatched. Germline values: CDR1 SGHNT, CDR2 YENEEA. The CDR3, as DNA: TGTGCCAGCAGCCTGGCCGGGGGGGCCAGGGAGACCCAGTACTTC. Translating it yields CASSLAGGARETQYF.

The chain uses TRBV11-2 and TRBJ2-1; 11 bases map to TRBD2. Germline V gives CDR1 SGHAT, CDR2 FQNNGV. The ends lost 4 bases at V and 4 bases at J; junction bases unmatched: 9. This CDR3 has 17 amino acids. CDR3 region: CASSSRTSGLVYNEQFF. DNA of the CDR3: TGTGCCAGCAGCTCCCGGACTAGCGGGCTGGTATACAATGAGCAGTTCTTC.

The chain combines TRBV7-8 with TRBJ2-6; D gene unclear. In germline, CDR1 is SGHVS, CDR2 FQNEAQ. The V end was cut by 6 bases, the J end by 0 bases, with 3 bases between. The CDR3 extends over 13 amino acids. The CDR3, as DNA: TGTGCCAGCAGGACCTCTGGGGCCAACGTCCTGACTTTC. As protein: CASRTSGANVLTF.

V usage is TRBV19 and J usage is TRBJ2-5, with a tentative D call TRBD1 (5 bases). Trimming shortened V by 6 bases and J by 3 bases, and 11 bases separated the two germline ends. The CDR3 is 13 amino acids. The germline gives CDR1 LNHDA, CDR2 SQIVND (reference sequence). Written as DNA, the CDR3 is TGTGCCAGTAGCAGGGTTCGGGAAGAGACCCAGTACTTC. Protein product: CASSRVREETQYF.

The V gene is TRBV20-1, the J gene TRBJ2-5; the match to TRBD1 covers 9 bases. This CDR3 has 13 residues. Per germline, CDR1 DFQATT and CDR2 SNEGSKA (reference sequence). Unmatched junction bases numbered 15, after V lost 6 bases and J lost 13 bases. CDR3 nucleotides: TGCAGTGCCTCCGTGGCGGGACAGGGATTTTCGTACTTC. Amino acids: CSASVAGQGFSYF.

The J gene is TRBJ1-1, the V gene TRBV19; 8 nucleotides match TRBD1. The CDR3 consists of 14 residues. V lost 4 bases to trimming and J lost 6 bases; unmatched junction nucleotides: 7. Germline CDR1 is LNHDA and CDR2 is SQIVND (reference sequence). CDR3 bases: TGTGCCAGTAGTAAGAAAGGACAGGGCTCTGAAGCTTTCTTT. Residues: CASSKKGQGSEAFF.

The chain uses TRBV28 and TRBJ1-2, with D uncertain. The CDR3 has 12 amino acids. With 3 bases removed from V and 7 bases from J, the gap between germline ends came to 9 bases. Germline-derived CDR1 and CDR2 are MDHEN and SYDVKM. In DNA form, the CDR3 reads TGTGCCAGCAGTTTCTTGGAGTTTGGCTACACCTTC. Amino acids: CASSFLEFGYTF.

This clonotype was found a few times. The CDR3 DNA reads as TGTGCCAGCAGCCGGACTAGCGGGAAGGTGAATGAGCAGTTCTTC. It yields the protein CASSRTSGKVNEQFF. V gene TRBV7-9 combines with J gene TRBJ2-1; 12 bases align to TRBD2. The V gene end was trimmed by 5 bases and the J gene end by 7 bases; junction bases not matched to a gene: 6. Germline-derived CDR1 and CDR2 are SEHNR and FQNEAQ (reference sequence). CDR3 length: 15 amino acids.

This clonotype was seen a handful of times. V gene TRBV6-1 combines with J gene TRBJ1-5, with TRBD1 matching 7 bases. The CDR3 contains 18 residues. CDR1 is MNHNS, CDR2 SASEGT, per germline. Germline trimming cut 1 base from V and 6 bases from J; bases unmatched to any gene: 15. This chain's CDR3 is CASSEEGQGVKRGQPQHF. The DNA of the CDR3 is TGTGCCAGCAGTGAAGAGGGGCAGGGGGTTAAAAGGGGTCAGCCCCAGCATTTT.

The V and J genes are TRBV19 and TRBJ2-7; perhaps TRBD1 as D (5 bases). The CDR3 spans 14 residues. With 3 bases removed from V and 5 bases from J, the gap between germline ends came to 14 bases. From germline, CDR1 is LNHDA and CDR2 SQIVND (reference sequence). CDR3 nucleotide sequence: TGTGCCAGTAGTATTGTACAGGCAAGCGACGAGCAGTACTTC. Residues: CASSIVQASDEQYF. The full variable domain, rest sourced from reference TRBV19 and TRBJ2-7, is DGGITQSPKYLFRKEGQNVTLSCEQNLNHDAMYWYRQDPGQGLRLIYYSQIVNDFQKGDIAEGYSVSREKKESFPLTVTSAQKNPTAFYLCASSIVQASDEQYFGPGTRLTVT.